One and the same sample provided the 31 T cell receptor beta chains below, sequenced in a study of blood T cell repertoires in COVID-19. TCRdb's copy holds only in-frame clones and misses some; the assay was immunoSEQ multiplex PCR. Counted here are roughly 70,000 clones, over 75% occurring once; the ten biggest clones make up roughly 3.2%. The sequenced sample was peripheral blood. The receptors come from a man aged 50 to 59 with active COVID-19.

The chain recombines TRBV7-6 with TRBJ1-5, with 7 bases that match TRBD1. Germline lookup yields CDR1 SGHVS and CDR2 FNYEAQ. Unmatched junction bases numbered 7, after V lost 5 bases and J lost 0 bases. This CDR3 is built from 16 residues. Written as DNA, the CDR3 is TGTGCCAGCAGCAAAGCGACAGGGTATAGCAATCAGCCCCAGCATTTT. Its protein is CASSKATGYSNQPQHF.

The chain combines TRBV2 with TRBJ1-4; D is perhaps TRBD1 (6 bases). Per germline, CDR1 SNHLY and CDR2 FYNNEI. The CDR3 extends over 15 amino acids. V shed 6 bases and J shed 7 bases, with 18 bases lying between them. The CDR3 bases are TGTGCCAGCAGCCCCCCAAGTTTAGGGGGTGAAAAACTGTTTTTT. Protein: CASSPPSLGGEKLFF. Filled out from reference TRBV2 and TRBJ1-4, the complete variable domain reads EPEVTQTPSHQVTQMGQEVILRCVPISNHLYFYWYRQILGQKVEFLVSFYNNEISEKSEIFDDQFSVERPDGSNFTLKIRSTKLEDSAMYFCASSPPSLGGEKLFFGSGTQLSVL.

The sample holds a few counts of this clone. The genes are TRBV5-4 and TRBJ1-2; TRBD1 aligns across 8 bases. After removal of 4 bases from V and 5 bases from J, the junction contained 10 bases not matched to a gene. From germline, CDR1 is SGHNT and CDR2 YYREEE (reference sequence). This CDR3 is 15 amino acids long. CDR3 coding DNA: TGTGCCAGCAGCGGAGGAGGACAGGGCGATTATGGCTACACCTTC. Protein product: CASSGGGQGDYGYTF.

The chain employs TRBV10-2 and TRBJ1-5; maybe TRBD1 (5 bases). CDR3 length: 14 residues. CDR1 and CDR2 from the germline V gene are WSHSY and SAAADI. Trimming cost V 2 bases and J 4 bases, with 9 bases left between them. This CDR3 reads CASSEVGGNQPQHF. The DNA of the CDR3 is TGCGCCAGCAGTGAGGTGGGGGGGAATCAGCCCCAGCATTTT.

This chain joins TRBV7-2 and TRBJ2-7; TRBD2 agrees at 10 bases. This CDR3 region has 18 residues. The germline V gene has CDR1 SGHTA and CDR2 FQGNSA. The V and J ends lost 5 bases and 9 bases, in that order; junction bases with no gene match: 22. The CDR3 region is CASSRRASGSGGHEVQYF. DNA of the CDR3: TGTGCCAGCAGCCGCAGGGCTAGCGGGAGTGGAGGTCATGAGGTGCAGTACTTC.

J is TRBJ2-1 and V is TRBV7-6; 7 bases map to TRBD1. This CDR3 is 17 amino acids long. V shed 4 bases and J 1 base; nucleotides not matched to a gene: 10. Per germline, CDR1 SGHVS and CDR2 FNYEAQ. The CDR3 protein is CASSSHPQGWSYNEQFF. For the CDR3, the DNA is TGTGCCAGCAGCTCCCACCCACAGGGGTGGTCCTACAATGAGCAGTTCTTC.

The rearrangement links TRBV9 to TRBJ2-7; D is perhaps TRBD1 (6 bases). V dropped 0 bases and J dropped 3 bases, with 10 bases sitting between them. CDR1 is SGDLS, CDR2 YYNGEE, per germline. The CDR3 runs 14 residues. The CDR3 DNA is TGTGCCAGCAGCGTAGCTACAGGGTTCTACGAGCAGTACTTC. Translated, it gives CASSVATGFYEQYF.

This clone was seen a single time. The chain uses TRBV6-2 or TRBV6-3 and TRBJ1-2; D perhaps matches TRBD1 (5 bases). V lost 5 bases and J lost 0, with 13 bases in between. This CDR3 has 15 amino acids. Germline CDR1 is MNHEY and CDR2 is SVGEGT. CDR3 residues: CASSTPRDSNYGYTF. The CDR3 DNA is TGTGCCAGCAGTACTCCCAGGGATTCTAACTATGGCTACACCTTC.

V and J are TRBV6-5 and TRBJ1-2; 8 nucleotides agree with TRBD1. Germline V gene data show CDR1 as MNHEY and CDR2 as SVGAGI. The CDR3 spans 13 residues. Germline trimming cut 7 bases from V and 4 bases from J; bases unmatched to any gene: 5. The CDR3, as DNA: TGTGCCAGCAACCGGACAGGGCCCTATGGCTACACCTTC. Protein: CASNRTGPYGYTF.

This rearrangement joins TRBV18 to TRBJ2-6, with D possibly matching TRBD2 (6 bases). In germline, CDR1 is KGHSH, CDR2 LQKENI. V was shortened by 3 bases and J by 0 bases, with 9 bases between the two germline ends. CDR3 length equals 16 residues. CDR3 protein: CASSPGGLSGANVLTF. CDR3 bases: TGTGCCAGCTCACCGGGGGGACTCTCTGGGGCCAACGTCCTGACTTTC.

The chain combines TRBV5-1 with TRBJ2-2; tentatively, D is TRBD1 (5 bases). V was trimmed by 4 bases and J by 6 bases, leaving 10 bases between them. The CDR3 contains 13 residues. Germline CDR1 is SGHRS and CDR2 is YFSETQ. The CDR3 protein is CASSGRVAGELFF. In nucleotides, the CDR3 is TGCGCCAGCAGCGGCAGGGTAGCCGGGGAGCTGTTTTTT.

This chain connects TRBV27 to TRBJ2-5, with a possible D match to TRBD2 (6 bases). Trimming took off 6 bases at V and 2 bases at J, with 10 bases between the two ends. The CDR3 consists of 13 residues. CDR1 MNHEY and CDR2 SMNVEV come from the germline V gene (reference sequence). CDR3 protein: CASRGRGQETQYF. In DNA form, the CDR3 reads TGTGCCAGCAGAGGACGGGGGCAAGAGACCCAGTACTTC.

The chain carries TRBV7-2 and TRBJ1-2; possibly TRBD1 for D (6 bases). With 1 base removed from V and 6 bases from J, the gap between germline ends came to 15 bases. This CDR3 is built from 15 residues. Looked up from germline, CDR1 is SGHTA and CDR2 is FQGNSA. CDR3 loop: CASSLGFWGRDGYTF. The CDR3 DNA is TGTGCCAGCAGCTTAGGATTTTGGGGGCGCGATGGCTACACCTTC.

This clone was recorded once. The chain joins TRBV11-2 to TRBJ2-3; 14 bases are shared with TRBD2. The germline CDR1 and CDR2 sequences are SGHAT and FQNNGV. The J segment lost 4 bases and the V segment lost 1 base, leaving 4 bases of the junction unmatched. CDR3 length: 17 residues. CDR3: CASSLVGLAGGPDTQYF. The DNA of the CDR3 is TGTGCCAGCAGCTTAGTAGGACTAGCGGGGGGTCCAGATACGCAGTATTTT.

The V gene is TRBV3-1 (or the pseudogene TRBV3-2), the J gene TRBJ2-7, with 10 bases matching TRBD2. The germline gives CDR1 LGHDT, CDR2 YNNKEL (reference sequence). With 1 base clipped from V and 2 bases from J, the junction kept 5 bases outside the gene matches. The CDR3 has 16 residues. CDR3 nucleotide sequence: TGTGCCAGCAGCCAAGCGGTAGCGGGGGGAACCTACGAGCAGTACTTC. Protein: CASSQAVAGGTYEQYF.

The V call is TRBV5-1, the J call TRBJ1-5; D is unresolved. V gave up 0 bases and J gave up 5 bases, with 9 bases separating them. CDR1 is SGHRS and CDR2 is YFSETQ in the germline V gene. The CDR3 loop spans 14 amino acids. CDR3 amino acids: CASSLGRSDQPQHF. In DNA form, the CDR3 reads TGCGCCAGCAGCTTGGGTCGGTCTGATCAGCCCCAGCATTTT.

The chain recombines TRBV4-2 with TRBJ2-7, with D possibly TRBD1 on 6 matching bases. Germline values: CDR1 LGHNA, CDR2 YNFKEQ. This CDR3 is 16 amino acids long. The V gene lost 4 bases and the J gene lost 0 bases, with 16 bases spanning the gap. The CDR3 loop reads CASSLHQGGSSYEQYF. In DNA form, the CDR3 reads TGTGCCAGCAGCCTACACCAAGGGGGTAGCTCCTACGAGCAGTACTTC.

This clone was picked up one time. The rearrangement links TRBV3-1 (or the pseudogene TRBV3-2) to TRBJ2-3; D may be TRBD2 (6 bases). Trimming left V 0 bases short and J 0 bases short, with 13 bases between. The CDR3 has 17 residues. Germline V lookup: CDR1 LGHDT, CDR2 YNNKEL (reference sequence). CDR3 sequence (DNA): TGTGCCAGCAGCCAAGATCTGGGGGGTGATAGCACAGATACGCAGTATTTT. Translating gives CASSQDLGGDSTDTQYF.

V gene TRBV7-2 combines with J gene TRBJ2-3; 12 nucleotides agree with TRBD2. This CDR3 spans 16 amino acids. Germline CDR1 reads SGHTA; CDR2 reads FQGNSA. The V segment lost 5 bases and the J segment 7 bases; nucleotides outside the gene matches: 10. This CDR3 is CASSPRLAGERNTQYF. The CDR3 nucleotides read TGTGCCAGCAGCCCCCGACTAGCGGGAGAGCGGAATACGCAGTATTTT.

V is TRBV6-5 and J is TRBJ1-6, with TRBD1 matching 7 bases. V trimming: 7 bases; J trimming: 7 bases; junction bases outside the gene matches: 7. Per germline, CDR1 MNHEY and CDR2 SVGAGI. This CDR3 has 14 residues. CDR3 loop: CASKDRATNSPLHF. CDR3 bases: TGTGCCAGCAAAGACAGGGCCACCAATTCACCCCTCCACTTT.

J is TRBJ1-6 and V is TRBV7-9, with a weak D call TRBD1 (5 bases). Germline V gene lookup returns CDR1 SEHNR and CDR2 FQNEAQ (reference sequence). V was pared by 4 bases and J by 5 bases, with 18 bases between. The CDR3 totals 17 residues. This CDR3 reads CASSSMGGTGHNSPLHF. CDR3 DNA sequence: TGTGCCAGCAGCTCCATGGGGGGGACGGGCCATAATTCACCCCTCCACTTT.

As concerns this clone: The junction differs from germline at one of its ends, possibly a read error. CDR3 bases: TGTGTCAGCAGTACGCGACAGGGTTCCCTCTATGAGCAGTACTTC. It translates to CVSSTRQGSLYEQYF. V and J are TRBV6-5 and TRBJ2-7, with 7 bases that match TRBD1. The germline V gene encodes CDR1 MNHEY and CDR2 SVGAGI. This CDR3 is built from 15 residues.

This clone was detected a few times. The chain joins TRBV4-1 to TRBJ2-1; possibly TRBD1 for D (5 bases). The V gene lost 4 bases and the J gene lost 5 bases, with 9 bases spanning the gap. The CDR3 contains 13 residues. Germline V gives CDR1 MGHRA, CDR2 YSYEKL. For the CDR3, the DNA is TGCGCCAGCAGCCCCCCCAGGGACAATGAGCAGTTCTTC. This sequence encodes CASSPPRDNEQFF.

This clone was seen once. The chain is built from TRBV5-1 and TRBJ1-1; maybe TRBD1 (5 bases). The CDR3 contains 16 residues. Germline V gene lookup returns CDR1 SGHRS and CDR2 YFSETQ. The germline V and J ends were trimmed by 4 bases and 4 bases, with 20 bases remaining between them. This chain's CDR3 is CASSLRKTDLGTEAFF. The CDR3 coding sequence is TGCGCCAGCAGCCTCCGGAAGACAGATTTGGGCACTGAAGCTTTCTTT.

V is TRBV6-6 and J is TRBJ1-1; 7 bases align to TRBD1. With 6 bases clipped from V and 11 bases from J, the junction kept 18 bases outside the gene matches. This CDR3 is built from 15 residues. Germline V gene data show CDR1 as MNHNY and CDR2 as SVGAGI (reference sequence). The CDR3 is CASRLSDRSSAWAFF. The DNA of the CDR3 is TGTGCCAGCAGACTCTCGGACAGGTCCAGTGCGTGGGCTTTCTTT.

The chain links TRBV7-3 to TRBJ2-6, with unresolved D. The CDR3 covers 15 residues. Trimming stripped 5 bases from V and 0 bases from J, with 8 bases between. The germline gives CDR1 SGHTA, CDR2 FQGTGA. The CDR3 DNA reads TGTGCCAGCAGCCCCTACGACTCTGGGGCCAACGTCCTGACTTTC. Translated, it gives CASSPYDSGANVLTF. Using reference TRBV7-3 and TRBJ2-6 for the parts outside the CDR3, the full variable domain is GAGVSQTPSNKVTEKGKYVELRCDPISGHTALYWYRQSLGQGPEFLIYFQGTGAADDSGLPNDRFFAVRPEGSVSTLKIQRTERGDSAVYLCASSPYDSGANVLTFGAGSRLTVL.

J is TRBJ2-1 and V is TRBV18; 9 positions agree with TRBD2. Germline lookup yields CDR1 KGHSH and CDR2 LQKENI. There are 14 residues in the CDR3. The trim removed 3 bases at V and 9 bases at J, leaving 6 bases unmatched. This CDR3 reads CASSPGTSSSEQFF. CDR3 DNA: TGTGCCAGCTCACCTGGGACTAGCTCAAGTGAGCAGTTCTTC.

The chain recombines TRBV7-2 with TRBJ1-4; tentative D call: TRBD1 (6 bases). The CDR3 loop spans 14 amino acids. V was pared by 2 bases and J by 8 bases, with 12 bases between. The V gene's germline CDR1 is SGHTA and CDR2 FQGNSA. The CDR3 coding sequence is TGTGCCAGCAGCTTAACAGGGACGCGGGAAAAACTGTTTTTT. This translates into CASSLTGTREKLFF.

The chain has TRBV19 and TRBJ2-2; 10 bases match TRBD1. The V and J ends lost 8 bases and 4 bases, in that order; junction bases with no gene match: 1. The CDR3 has 13 residues. Germline V gives CDR1 LNHDA, CDR2 SQIVND (reference sequence). CDR3: CASGQGVTGELFF. The DNA of the CDR3 is TGTGCCAGTGGACAGGGGGTCACCGGGGAGCTGTTTTTT.

The CDR3 spells CASSSQHGVLSGNTIYF. CDR3 coding DNA: TGTGCCAGCAGCTCCCAGCACGGGGTCCTCTCTGGAAACACCATATATTTT. The V gene is TRBV7-8, the J gene TRBJ1-3; no firm D call. Germline V CDR1 and CDR2: SGHVS, FQNEAQ. The CDR3 runs 17 residues. Between the trimmed V and J ends, which lost 4 bases and 0 bases, there was a span of 16 bases.

This clone showed up just a few times. The chain employs TRBV4-1 and TRBJ1-2; D perhaps matches TRBD1 (6 bases). The length of the CDR3 is 15 residues. Per germline, CDR1 MGHRA and CDR2 YSYEKL. V dropped 4 bases and J dropped 7 bases, with 19 bases sitting between them. DNA for the CDR3: TGCGCCAGCAGCCTCATTCAGGGCGGGGGCAGTGGCTACACCTTC. It encodes CASSLIQGGGSGYTF.